This TCR beta chain was captured by sequencing in a study of shared clonotypes between healthy human individuals. Trimming left V 6 bases short and J 2 bases short, with 17 bases between. This CDR3 contains 15 residues. Germline lookup yields CDR1 LNHDA and CDR2 SQIVND (reference sequence). CD45RO negativity and positive selection for CCR7 defined naive CD8 cells, a population that excluded terminally differentiated effector memory CD45RA+ cells. This clone was seen once. The protocol was immunoSEQ multiplex PCR, while the TCRdb copy is restricted to in-frame clones and leaves out a portion. Here the sample spans around 2,000,000 clones, 85% to 95% being singletons.

The source is a man younger than 35 in good health. Some clones in this sample may be carry-over from other donors' samples. The chain combines TRBV19 with TRBJ2-7; perhaps D is TRBD1 or TRBD2 (5 bases each). The sample comprised naive CD8+ T cells from PBMCs. CDR3 DNA sequence: TGTGCCAGTAGCCTAAGAGGGGTAATACCCTACGAGCAGTACTTC. Translation gives CASSLRGVIPYEQYF.